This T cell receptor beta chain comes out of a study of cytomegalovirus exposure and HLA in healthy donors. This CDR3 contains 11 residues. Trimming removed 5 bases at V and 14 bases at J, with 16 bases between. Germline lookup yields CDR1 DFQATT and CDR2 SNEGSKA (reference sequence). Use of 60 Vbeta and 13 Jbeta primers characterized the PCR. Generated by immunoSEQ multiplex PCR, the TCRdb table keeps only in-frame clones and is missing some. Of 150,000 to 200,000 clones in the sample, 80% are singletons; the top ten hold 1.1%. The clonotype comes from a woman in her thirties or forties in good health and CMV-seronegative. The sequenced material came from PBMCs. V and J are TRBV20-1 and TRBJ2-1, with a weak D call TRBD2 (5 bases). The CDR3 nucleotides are TGCAGTGCTTCGACTACACGAGCAGAGTTCTTC. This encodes CSASTTRAEFF.